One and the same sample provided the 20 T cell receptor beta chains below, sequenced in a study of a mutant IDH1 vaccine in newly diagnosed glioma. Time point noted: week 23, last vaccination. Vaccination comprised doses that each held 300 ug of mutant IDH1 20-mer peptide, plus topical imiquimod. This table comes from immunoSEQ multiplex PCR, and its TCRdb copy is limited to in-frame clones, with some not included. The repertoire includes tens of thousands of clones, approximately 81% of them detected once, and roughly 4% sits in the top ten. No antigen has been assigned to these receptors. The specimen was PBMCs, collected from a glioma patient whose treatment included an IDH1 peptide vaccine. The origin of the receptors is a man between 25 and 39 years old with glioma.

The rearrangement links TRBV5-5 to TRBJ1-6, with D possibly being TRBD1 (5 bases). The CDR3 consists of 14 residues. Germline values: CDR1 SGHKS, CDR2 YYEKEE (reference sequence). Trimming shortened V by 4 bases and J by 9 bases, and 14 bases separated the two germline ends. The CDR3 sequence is CASSKGHGLSPLHF. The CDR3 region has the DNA TGTGCCAGCAGCAAAGGACACGGACTTTCACCCCTCCACTTT.

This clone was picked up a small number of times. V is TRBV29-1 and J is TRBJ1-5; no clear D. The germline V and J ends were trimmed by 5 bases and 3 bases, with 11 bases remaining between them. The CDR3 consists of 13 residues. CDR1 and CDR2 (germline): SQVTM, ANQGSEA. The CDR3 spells CSVSDGYNQPQHF. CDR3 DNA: TGCAGCGTTTCCGACGGATACAATCAGCCCCAGCATTTT.

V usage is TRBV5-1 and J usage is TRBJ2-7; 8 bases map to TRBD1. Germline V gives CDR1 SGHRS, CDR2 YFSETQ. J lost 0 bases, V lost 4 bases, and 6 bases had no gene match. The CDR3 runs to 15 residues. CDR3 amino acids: CASSLGTGLSYEQYF. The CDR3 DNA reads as TGCGCCAGCAGCCTGGGGACAGGCCTCTCCTACGAGCAGTACTTC.

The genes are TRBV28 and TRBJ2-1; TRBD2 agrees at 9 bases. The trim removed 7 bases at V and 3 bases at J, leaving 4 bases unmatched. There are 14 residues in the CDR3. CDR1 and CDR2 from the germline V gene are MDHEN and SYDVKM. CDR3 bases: TGTGCCAGCACAGCGGGGGGTAACTACAATGAGCAGTTCTTC. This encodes CASTAGGNYNEQFF.

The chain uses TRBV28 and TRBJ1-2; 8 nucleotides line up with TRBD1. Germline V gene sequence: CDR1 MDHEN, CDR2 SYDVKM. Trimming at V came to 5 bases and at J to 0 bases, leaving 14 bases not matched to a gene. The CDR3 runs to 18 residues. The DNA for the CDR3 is TGTGCCAGCAGTATCGGACAGGGTCTAGTTCTATCTAACTATGGCTACACCTTC. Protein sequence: CASSIGQGLVLSNYGYTF.

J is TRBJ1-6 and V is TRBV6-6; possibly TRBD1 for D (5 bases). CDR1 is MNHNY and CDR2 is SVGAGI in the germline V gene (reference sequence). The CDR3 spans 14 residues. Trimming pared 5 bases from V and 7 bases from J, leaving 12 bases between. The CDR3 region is CASSPGPWNSPLHF. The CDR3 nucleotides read TGTGCCAGCAGTCCGGGACCTTGGAATTCACCCCTCCACTTT.

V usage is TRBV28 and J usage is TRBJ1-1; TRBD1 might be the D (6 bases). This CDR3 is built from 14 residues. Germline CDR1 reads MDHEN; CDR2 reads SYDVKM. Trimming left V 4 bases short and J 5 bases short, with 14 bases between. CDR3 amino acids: CASSSPGAGTEAFF. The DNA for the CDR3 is TGTGCCAGCAGTTCTCCAGGGGCGGGTACTGAAGCTTTCTTT.

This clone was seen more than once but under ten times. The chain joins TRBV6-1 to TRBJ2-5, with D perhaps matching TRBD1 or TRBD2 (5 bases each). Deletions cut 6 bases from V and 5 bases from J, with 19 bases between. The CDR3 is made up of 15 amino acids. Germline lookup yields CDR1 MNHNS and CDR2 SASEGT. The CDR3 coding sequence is TGTGCCAGCAGGGGAACCGGGACCCCGCAGGAGACCCAGTACTTC. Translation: CASRGTGTPQETQYF.

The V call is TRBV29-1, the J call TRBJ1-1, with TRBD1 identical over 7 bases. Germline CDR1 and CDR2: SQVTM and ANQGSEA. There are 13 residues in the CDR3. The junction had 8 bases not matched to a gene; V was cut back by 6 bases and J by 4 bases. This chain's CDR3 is CSVKQGSVTEAFF. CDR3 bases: TGCAGCGTAAAACAGGGGTCGGTCACTGAAGCTTTCTTT.

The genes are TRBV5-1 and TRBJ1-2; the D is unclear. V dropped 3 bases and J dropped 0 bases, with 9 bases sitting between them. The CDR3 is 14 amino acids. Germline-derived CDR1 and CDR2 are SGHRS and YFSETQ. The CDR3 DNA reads TGCGCCAGCAGCTCCCAGCCTTCTAACTATGGCTACACCTTC. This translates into CASSSQPSNYGYTF.

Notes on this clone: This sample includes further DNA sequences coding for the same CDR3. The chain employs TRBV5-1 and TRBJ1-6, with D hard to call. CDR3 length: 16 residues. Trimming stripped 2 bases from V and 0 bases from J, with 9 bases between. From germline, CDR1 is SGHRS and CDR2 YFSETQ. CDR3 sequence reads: CASSLVGSSYNSPLHF. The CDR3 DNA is TGCGCCAGCAGCTTAGTAGGGAGCTCCTATAATTCACCCCTCCACTTT.

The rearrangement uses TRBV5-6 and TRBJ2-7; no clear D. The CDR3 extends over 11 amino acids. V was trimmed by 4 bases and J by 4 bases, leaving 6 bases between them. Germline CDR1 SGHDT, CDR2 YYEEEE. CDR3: CASSTGYEQYF. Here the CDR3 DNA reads TGTGCCAGCAGCACCGGATACGAGCAGTACTTC.

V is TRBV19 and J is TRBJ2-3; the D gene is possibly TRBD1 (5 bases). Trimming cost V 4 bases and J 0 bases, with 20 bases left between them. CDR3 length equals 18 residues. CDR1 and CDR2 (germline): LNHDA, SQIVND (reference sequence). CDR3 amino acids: CASSTPNRGRESTDTQYF. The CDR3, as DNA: TGTGCCAGTAGTACCCCCAACAGAGGCAGGGAAAGCACAGATACGCAGTATTTT.

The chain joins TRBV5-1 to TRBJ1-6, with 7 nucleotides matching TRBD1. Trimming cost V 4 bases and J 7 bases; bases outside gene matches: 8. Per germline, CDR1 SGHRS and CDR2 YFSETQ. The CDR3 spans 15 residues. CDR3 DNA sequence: TGCGCCAGCAGCAGACAGGGTACGGGCAATTCACCCCTCCACTTT. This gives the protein CASSRQGTGNSPLHF.

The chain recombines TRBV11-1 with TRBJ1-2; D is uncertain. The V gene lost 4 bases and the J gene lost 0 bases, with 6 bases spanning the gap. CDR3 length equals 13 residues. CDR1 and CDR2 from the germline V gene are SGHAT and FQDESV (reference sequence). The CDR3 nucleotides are TGTGCCAGCAGCTCACGGGCTAACTATGGCTACACCTTC. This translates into CASSSRANYGYTF. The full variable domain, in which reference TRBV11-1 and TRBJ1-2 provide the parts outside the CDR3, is EAEVAQSPRYKITEKSQAVAFWCDPISGHATLYWYRQILGQGPELLVQFQDESVVDDSQLPKDRFSAERLKGVDSTLKIQPAELGDSAMYLCASSSRANYGYTFGSGTRLTVV.

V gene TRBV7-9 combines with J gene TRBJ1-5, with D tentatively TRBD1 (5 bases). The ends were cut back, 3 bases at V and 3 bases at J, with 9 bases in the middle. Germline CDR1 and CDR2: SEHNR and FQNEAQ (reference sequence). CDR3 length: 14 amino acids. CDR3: CASSLGTLNQPQHF. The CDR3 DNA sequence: TGTGCCAGCAGCTTGGGGACCCTCAATCAGCCCCAGCATTTT.

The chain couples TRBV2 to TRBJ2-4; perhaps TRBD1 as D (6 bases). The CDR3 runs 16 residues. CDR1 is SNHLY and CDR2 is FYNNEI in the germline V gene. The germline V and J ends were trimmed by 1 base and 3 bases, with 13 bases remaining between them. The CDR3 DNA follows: TGTGCCAGCAGTGAAGAGGCAGGGGTTGTCAAAAACATTCAGTACTTC. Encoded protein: CASSEEAGVVKNIQYF.

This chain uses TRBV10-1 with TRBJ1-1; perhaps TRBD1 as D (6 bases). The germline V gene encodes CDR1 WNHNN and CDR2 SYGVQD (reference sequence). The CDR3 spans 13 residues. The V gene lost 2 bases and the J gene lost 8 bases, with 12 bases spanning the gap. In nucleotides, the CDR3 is TGCGCCAGCAGTGAGAGTCCGGGGGCGGAAGCTTTCTTT. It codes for CASSESPGAEAFF.

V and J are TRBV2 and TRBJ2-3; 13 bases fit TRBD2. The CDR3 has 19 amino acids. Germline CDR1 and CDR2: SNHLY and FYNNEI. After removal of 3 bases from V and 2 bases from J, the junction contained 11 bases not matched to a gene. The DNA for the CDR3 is TGTGCCAGCAGTGACGCTACCGGGACTAGCGGGGATTACACAGATACGCAGTATTTT. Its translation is CASSDATGTSGDYTDTQYF.

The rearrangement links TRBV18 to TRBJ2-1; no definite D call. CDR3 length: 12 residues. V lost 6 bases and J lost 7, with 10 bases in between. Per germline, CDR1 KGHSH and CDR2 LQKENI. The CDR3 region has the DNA TGTGCCAGCTCCTCAGATGGGAATGAGCAGTTCTTC. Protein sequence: CASSSDGNEQFF. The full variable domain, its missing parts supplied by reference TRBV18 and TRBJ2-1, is NAGVMQNPRHLVRRRGQEARLRCSPMKGHSHVYWYRQLPEEGLKFMVYLQKENIIDESGMPKERFSAEFPKEGPSILRIQQVVRGDSAAYFCASSSDGNEQFFGPGTRLTVL.